The TCR beta chain under discussion was sequenced for a study of OX40 agonist ivuxolimab in advanced cancers. About the research overall: Patients' therapy was ivuxolimab, an antibody that acts as an agonist of OX40 (CD134). Prior checkpoint blockade (anti-PD-1, anti-PD-L1 or anti-CTLA-4) was permitted; around 40% had it.

Profiling relied on immunoSEQ multiplex PCR, and the TCRdb table lists in-frame clones only, not all of them. The sample has about 47,000 clones; around 84% are singletons. Note on this clone: Its antigen is not known.

Germline CDR1 and CDR2: MNHNS and SASEGT. CDR3 length equals 10 residues. Trimming pared 8 bases from V and 6 bases from J, leaving 5 bases between. Broader study findings: Part of the nonresponder group also had normalized T-cell clonal expansion that was low.

The chain uses TRBV6-1 and TRBJ2-1; D uncertain. The receptor was derived from an adult with an advanced solid tumor such as melanoma, head and neck, liver or kidney cancer. Specimen: CD4+ or CD8+ T cells sorted from blood, collected in a trial of the OX40 agonist ivuxolimab. The CDR3 region has the DNA TGTGCCAGCGGTCCCAATGAGCAGTTCTTC. It is translated as CASGPNEQFF.